The present T cell receptor (beta chain) was sequenced within a study of cytomegalovirus exposure and HLA in healthy donors. The study's findings and limits: There were some V segments, including TRBV6-2 and TRBV6-3, excluded as indistinguishable. CMV antigen specificity was confirmed in vitro for a few CMV-associated chains.

Turning to this clone: The antigen remains unidentified.

Use of 60 Vbeta and 13 Jbeta primers characterized the PCR. Using immunoSEQ multiplex PCR, the repertoire was profiled, and TCRdb retains in-frame clones only, with some absent. The data hold about 190,000 clones, with about nine tenths observed a single time. Germline CDR1 is MNHNY and CDR2 is SVGAGI (reference sequence). V lost 4 bases, J lost 6 bases, and 3 bases stayed unmatched. The CDR3 sequence is 14 residues long. The genes are TRBV6-6 and TRBJ2-4, with 10 positions matching TRBD1. The source is a man aged 25-45 years in good health and CMV-seronegative. Source material: PBMCs. For the CDR3, the DNA is TGTGCCAGCAGTTCGGGGACAGGGGTAAACATTCAGTACTTC. Its protein product is CASSSGTGVNIQYF.